The 16 T cell receptor beta chains below all came from one sample that was sequenced in a study of CD8+ T cells in alopecia areata. In each case, RNA was isolated and then reverse transcribed into cDNA as the sequencing template. Sequencing used immunoSEQ multiplex PCR; TCRdb keeps in-frame clones, though not all of them. Here the sample spans around 200,000 clones, 60% to 70% being singletons. Treatment denoted: oral pan-JAK inhibitor, 5-10 mg twice daily. Sample: CD4+ T cells sorted from blood, taken at week 4, from a patient treated with tofacitinib. Source of these receptors: a human donor with alopecia areata.

The chain employs TRBV11-2 and TRBJ2-1, with D hard to call. From germline, CDR1 is SGHAT and CDR2 FQNNGV. There are 14 residues in the CDR3. V lost 8 bases and J 4 bases, leaving 15 bases between the germline ends. The CDR3 region is CASYRSGRYNEQFF. CDR3 bases: TGTGCCAGCTACCGGTCCGGGCGGTACAATGAGCAGTTCTTC.

About this clone itself: A much larger clone is a single base away; this may be a read error. V usage is TRBV14 and J usage is TRBJ2-6; D not certain. This CDR3 region has 13 residues. V lost 6 bases and J 0 bases, leaving 3 bases between the germline ends. Germline-derived CDR1 and CDR2 are SGHDN and FVKESK. CDR3 residues: CASRPSGANVLTF. For the CDR3, the DNA is TGTGCCAGCAGGCCCTCTGGGGCCAACGTCCTGACTTTC.

The rearrangement uses TRBV7-9 and TRBJ1-1; the D gene is possibly TRBD1 (5 bases). With 7 bases removed from V and 4 bases from J, the gap between germline ends came to 13 bases. The CDR3 length is 13 residues. Germline CDR1 reads SEHNR; CDR2 reads FQNEAQ (reference sequence). The DNA of the CDR3 is TGTGCCAGCACCCTGGGACCTAGCACTGAAGCTTTCTTT. Translated, it gives CASTLGPSTEAFF. Drawing the rest from reference TRBV7-9 and TRBJ1-1, the complete variable domain is DTGVSQNPRHKITKRGQNVTFRCDPISEHNRLYWYRQTLGQGPEFLTYFQNEAQLEKSRLLSDRFSAERPKGSFSTLEIQRTEQGDSAMYLCASTLGPSTEAFFGQGTRLTVV.

CDR3 bases: TGTGCCTGGAGCGGCGGCAGGGCCAGAAGCAATCAGCCCCAGCATTTT. Translating gives CAWSGGRARSNQPQHF. This chain uses TRBV30 with TRBJ1-5; weak D call: TRBD1 (5 bases). The germline CDR1 and CDR2 sequences are GTSNPN and SVGIG (reference sequence). This CDR3 spans 16 amino acids. V dropped 3 bases and J dropped 1 base, with 16 bases sitting between them.

The chain carries TRBV2 and TRBJ2-3; 8 nucleotides line up with TRBD2. Germline lookup yields CDR1 SNHLY and CDR2 FYNNEI. V shed 6 bases, J shed 1 base, and the junction held 6 bases outside the gene matches. There are 15 residues in the CDR3. CDR3 in amino acids: CASRIGGARTDTQYF. CDR3 in DNA: TGTGCCAGCAGAATCGGGGGGGCCCGCACAGATACGCAGTATTTT.

The J gene is TRBJ1-1, the V gene TRBV14; no definite D call. This CDR3 contains 14 residues. Germline assignment: CDR1 SGHDN and CDR2 FVKESK. V was shortened by 4 bases and J by 3 bases, with 12 bases between the two germline ends. CDR3 loop: CASSPLARDTEAFF. CDR3 in DNA: TGTGCCAGCAGCCCCTTGGCGAGGGACACTGAAGCTTTCTTT.

The chain carries TRBV19 and TRBJ1-1; TRBD1 matches 10 bases. This CDR3 spans 11 amino acids. Germline CDR1 and CDR2: LNHDA and SQIVND (reference sequence). V lost 8 bases to trimming and J lost 7 bases; unmatched junction nucleotides: 1. The CDR3 nucleotides are TGTGCCAGTCGGACAGGGGGTGAAGCTTTCTTT. Translated: CASRTGGEAFF. Looking up the rest from reference TRBV19 and TRBJ1-1 gives the full variable domain: DGGITQSPKYLFRKEGQNVTLSCEQNLNHDAMYWYRQDPGQGLRLIYYSQIVNDFQKGDIAEGYSVSREKKESFPLTVTSAQKNPTAFYLCASRTGGEAFFGQGTRLTVV.

This rearrangement joins TRBV5-1 to TRBJ2-7; D is unresolved. This CDR3 is 13 amino acids long. The ends were cut back, 6 bases at V and 6 bases at J, with 16 bases in the middle. Germline V lookup: CDR1 SGHRS, CDR2 YFSETQ. CDR3 sequence (DNA): TGCGCCAGCACCCAGGCAGGATCTGGCGAGCAGTACTTC. Translating it yields CASTQAGSGEQYF.

This clone appeared a few times. V is TRBV7-8 and J is TRBJ2-1; 8 bases match TRBD2. V shed 3 bases, J shed 7 bases, and the junction held 11 bases outside the gene matches. The CDR3 loop spans 16 amino acids. CDR1 is SGHVS, CDR2 FQNEAQ, per germline. CDR3 residues: CASSFYDGRAANEQFF. In DNA, the CDR3 is TGTGCCAGCAGCTTTTACGACGGGAGGGCCGCGAATGAGCAGTTCTTC. Variable domain in full (rest from reference TRBV7-8 and TRBJ2-1): GAGVSQSPRYKVAKRGQDVALRCDPISGHVSLFWYQQALGQGPEFLTYFQNEAQLDKSGLPSDRFFAERPEGSVSTLKIQRTQQEDSAVYLCASSFYDGRAANEQFFGPGTRLTVL.

The sample holds one count of this clone. The V call is TRBV4-1, the J call TRBJ1-1; D is unclear. Deletions cut 1 base from V and 1 base from J, with 4 bases between. The CDR3 has 13 residues. Germline loops: CDR1 MGHRA, CDR2 YSYEKL. The CDR3 loop is CASSQVGNTEAFF. DNA for the CDR3: TGCGCCAGCAGCCAAGTCGGGAACACTGAAGCTTTCTTT.

This rearrangement joins TRBV19 to TRBJ2-5; D may correspond to TRBD1 or TRBD2 (5 bases each). This CDR3 is 15 amino acids long. In germline, CDR1 is LNHDA, CDR2 SQIVND (reference sequence). Trimming pared 1 base from V and 4 bases from J, leaving 13 bases between. In nucleotides, the CDR3 is TGTGCCAGTAGTATAGCCCGGGACCAGGGAGAGACCCAGTACTTC. It encodes CASSIARDQGETQYF.

The rearrangement links TRBV7-2 to TRBJ2-5, with 8 bases aligning to TRBD2. Per germline, CDR1 SGHTA and CDR2 FQGNSA. CDR3 size: 15 residues. Trimming took 5 bases from V and 5 from J; bases not matched to a gene: 10. The DNA of the CDR3 is TGTGCCAGCAGCCCGGGTGGCGGGAGGTCCGAGACCCAGTACTTC. Its translation: CASSPGGGRSETQYF.

This chain uses TRBV2 with TRBJ2-1, with D uncertain. There are 15 residues in the CDR3. CDR1 and CDR2 from the germline V gene are SNHLY and FYNNEI. Trimming took 8 bases from V and 0 from J, leaving 14 bases between them. The CDR3: CASRIRVSSYNEQFF. CDR3 DNA: TGTGCCAGCCGAATACGGGTTAGCTCCTACAATGAGCAGTTCTTC.

In this sample, this clone turned up a few times. V gene TRBV2 combines with J gene TRBJ2-1; 10 bases are a match to TRBD2. Per germline, CDR1 SNHLY and CDR2 FYNNEI. The ends lost 7 bases at V and 5 bases at J; junction bases unmatched: 8. The CDR3 sequence is 15 residues long. This chain's CDR3 is CASKLLAGVNNEQFF. CDR3 DNA: TGTGCCAGCAAGCTTCTAGCGGGAGTAAACAATGAGCAGTTCTTC.

This clone was seen a few times. This chain connects TRBV5-1 to TRBJ1-1; D uncertain. The CDR3 consists of 13 residues. Trimming cost V 9 bases and J 0 bases, with 12 bases left between them. CDR1 and CDR2 (germline): SGHRS, YFSETQ. The CDR3, as DNA: TGCGCCACCCGGCAGAGTATGAACACTGAAGCTTTCTTT. Its translation: CATRQSMNTEAFF.

The rearrangement links TRBV5-1 to TRBJ2-5, with D tentatively TRBD2 (6 bases). The CDR3 extends over 16 amino acids. The germline gives CDR1 SGHRS, CDR2 YFSETQ. The V end lost 0 bases, the J end lost 5 bases, and 17 bases lay between the germline ends. DNA for the CDR3: TGCGCCAGCAGCTTGGCCGTCTCGGTGGGAGGCGAGACCCAGTACTTC. This gives the protein CASSLAVSVGGETQYF.